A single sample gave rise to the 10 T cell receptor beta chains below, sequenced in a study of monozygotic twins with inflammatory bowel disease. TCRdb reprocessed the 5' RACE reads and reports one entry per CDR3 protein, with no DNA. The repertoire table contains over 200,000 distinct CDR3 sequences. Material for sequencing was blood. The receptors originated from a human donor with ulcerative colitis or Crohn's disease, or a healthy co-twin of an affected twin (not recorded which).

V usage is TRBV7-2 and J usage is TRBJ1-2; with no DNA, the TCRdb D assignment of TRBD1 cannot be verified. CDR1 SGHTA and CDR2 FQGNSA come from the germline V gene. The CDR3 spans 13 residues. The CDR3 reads CASSFQQGSGYTF.

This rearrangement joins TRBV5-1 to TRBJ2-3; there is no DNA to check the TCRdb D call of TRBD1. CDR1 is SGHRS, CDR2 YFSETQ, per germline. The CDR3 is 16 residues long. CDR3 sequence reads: CASSLEGGIITDTQYF.

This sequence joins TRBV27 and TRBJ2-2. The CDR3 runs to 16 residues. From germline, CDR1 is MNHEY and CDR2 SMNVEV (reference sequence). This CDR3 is CASISALKLRTGELFF.

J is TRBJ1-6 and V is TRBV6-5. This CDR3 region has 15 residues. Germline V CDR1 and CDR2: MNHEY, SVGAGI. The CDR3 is CASSYKAGGDSPLHF.

CDR3 in amino acids: CASGSEGGWKESDFYEQYF. The chain employs TRBV2 and TRBJ2-7; with no DNA, the TCRdb D assignment of TRBD1 cannot be verified. The CDR3 covers 19 residues. Germline V gene lookup returns CDR1 SNHLY and CDR2 FYNNEI.

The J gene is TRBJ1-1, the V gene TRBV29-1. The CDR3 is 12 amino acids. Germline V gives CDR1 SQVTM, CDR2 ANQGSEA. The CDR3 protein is CSYIGRGTEAFF.

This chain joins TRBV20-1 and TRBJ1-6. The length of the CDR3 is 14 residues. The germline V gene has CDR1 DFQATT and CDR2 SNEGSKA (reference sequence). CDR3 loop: CSANSGLNNSPPHF.

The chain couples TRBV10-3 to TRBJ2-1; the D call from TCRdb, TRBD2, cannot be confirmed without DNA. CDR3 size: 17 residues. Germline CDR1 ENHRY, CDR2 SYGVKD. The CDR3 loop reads CAISRLAGASSYNEQFF.

Here the CDR3 reads CASSYPPGEQYF. This sequence joins TRBV6-2 or TRBV6-3 and TRBJ2-7; TCRdb designates TRBD1, a call that cannot be tested without DNA. The germline V gene encodes CDR1 MNHEY and CDR2 SVGEGT. The CDR3 totals 12 residues.

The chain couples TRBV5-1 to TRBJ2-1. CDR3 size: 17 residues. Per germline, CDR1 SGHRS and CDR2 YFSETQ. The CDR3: CASSLDGRRGSYNEQFF. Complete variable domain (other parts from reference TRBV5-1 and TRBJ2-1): KAGVTQTPRYLIKTRGQQVTLSCSPISGHRSVSWYQQTPGQGLQFLFEYFSETQRNKGNFPGRFSGRQFSNSRSEMNVSTLELGDSALYLCASSLDGRRGSYNEQFFGPGTRLTVL.